Listed below are T cell receptor beta chains from one sample, sequenced in a study of identical twins. TCRdb analysed the 5' RACE reads with MiXCR anew, one entry per CDR3 protein. The sample lists nearly 200,000 distinct CDR3 sequences; approximately 16% were seen once. The same data also contributed to another study, on T cells expressing NK-cell markers.

The sequenced material came from CD8+ T cells sorted from blood. All receptors derive from a woman younger than 35 in good health. Both conserved end residues are trimmed from each CDR3. Rows may omit the clone size; those that give it use once, few, many or a size class.

many,12,TRBV25-1,TRBJ2-7,ASRSRDRGREQY
few,9,TRBV7-9,TRBJ1-1,ATARDPEAF
many,11,TRBV10-2,TRBJ2-5,ASMQGVEETQY
few,11,TRBV29-1,TRBJ2-6,SVQPRGANVLT
-,11,TRBV24-1,TRBJ2-1,ATRSGGGNEQF
-,13,TRBV25-1,TRBJ2-7,ASSGDRGFEDEQY
-,11,TRBV29-1,TRBJ2-7,SVVKGPSYEQY
-,12,TRBV7-6,TRBJ2-1,ASSLGLAGGKQF
many,11,TRBV6-4,TRBJ2-3,ASSDRGTDTQY
-,10,TRBV18,TRBJ2-7,ASSGESDEQY
few,12,TRBV9,TRBJ1-2,ASSGRTPEYGYT
-,12,TRBV9,TRBJ2-3,ASSPQRGQDTQY
few,12,TRBV14,TRBJ1-1,ASSQFVMDTEAF
-,12,TRBV2,TRBJ1-4,ASSDPVRNEKLF
many,11,TRBV29-1,TRBJ1-2,SVPRQGPGGYT
few,12,TRBV7-8,TRBJ2-4,ASQSGDSKNIQY
-,9,TRBV12-3/TRBV12-4,TRBJ2-2,ASKTTGELF
few,10,TRBV25-1,TRBJ1-1,ASNEFGTEAF
-,11,TRBV2,TRBJ2-3,ASSASLVGEMY
few,13,TRBV5-1,TRBJ2-1,ASSLEAGGLNEQF
few,13,TRBV7-9,TRBJ1-1,ASTAGDRGASEAF
few,17,TRBV11-2,TRBJ2-5,ASTQNGARGYSYQETQY
few,14,TRBV13,TRBJ2-3,ASSPVAGGPTDTQY
-,11,TRBV6-1,TRBJ2-1,ASSPSVAGEQF
-,16,TRBV5-1,TRBJ1-1,ASSLRRGQGKVNTEAF
few,10,TRBV11-2,TRBJ2-5,ASRSGAETQY
few,13,TRBV7-8,TRBJ2-4,ASSLLSQGYNIQY
-,14,TRBV10-2,TRBJ2-3,ASSERLAGQKDTQY
few,13,TRBV24-1,TRBJ2-1,ATSDLGTGANEQF
many,10,TRBV11-2,TRBJ2-4,ASSSEGNIQY
-,14,TRBV7-9,TRBJ2-2,ASVDRGRLNTGELF
-,10,TRBV12-3/TRBV12-4,TRBJ2-1,ASSFGPDEQF
-,16,TRBV4-3,TRBJ2-1,ASSHDADGTSDYNEQF
few,11,TRBV11-2,TRBJ1-1,ASRIGQGAEAF
few,13,TRBV5-1,TRBJ2-1,ASSLRDKGQYEQF
many,11,TRBV5-1,TRBJ2-7,ASSSTGAYEQY
-,10,TRBV6-1,TRBJ1-6,ASSPRGQPPN
-,12,TRBV9,TRBJ1-1,ASSMAGLNTEAF
-,14,TRBV7-2,TRBJ2-2,ASSLSVAGDSGELF
few,9,TRBV6-5,TRBJ2-3,ALGNTDTQY
-,13,TRBV15,TRBJ2-3,ATSRDLLYADTQY
-,15,TRBV27,TRBJ2-2,ASSLSDLGANTGELF
-,13,TRBV9,TRBJ2-5,ASSALGAGDETQY
few,13,TRBV7-9,TRBJ2-1,ASLSSGALNNEQF
-,10,TRBV12-3/TRBV12-4,TRBJ1-1,ASSIGQPEAF
-,8,TRBV7-9,TRBJ1-6,ASSAGTLH
-,12,TRBV3-1,TRBJ2-7,ASSPGQAHYEQY
-,16,TRBV19,TRBJ2-2,ASHGAFLSGRYTGELF
-,12,TRBV9,TRBJ2-7,ASSGTSAYYEQY
few,11,TRBV16,TRBJ1-2,ASSYRTNYGYT
-,9,TRBV10-2,TRBJ2-7,ATSDRFEQY
-,12,TRBV12-3/TRBV12-4,TRBJ2-3,ASNLAGVGDTQY
-,10,TRBV12-3/TRBV12-4,TRBJ1-2,ASSLVSYGYT
few,12,TRBV11-2,TRBJ2-7,ASSLVLAGNEQY
few,12,TRBV5-6,TRBJ2-7,ASSLGQGIHEQY
-,9,TRBV2,TRBJ1-2,ASKDSYGYT
many,12,TRBV5-1,TRBJ1-2,ASRQRRAGYGYT